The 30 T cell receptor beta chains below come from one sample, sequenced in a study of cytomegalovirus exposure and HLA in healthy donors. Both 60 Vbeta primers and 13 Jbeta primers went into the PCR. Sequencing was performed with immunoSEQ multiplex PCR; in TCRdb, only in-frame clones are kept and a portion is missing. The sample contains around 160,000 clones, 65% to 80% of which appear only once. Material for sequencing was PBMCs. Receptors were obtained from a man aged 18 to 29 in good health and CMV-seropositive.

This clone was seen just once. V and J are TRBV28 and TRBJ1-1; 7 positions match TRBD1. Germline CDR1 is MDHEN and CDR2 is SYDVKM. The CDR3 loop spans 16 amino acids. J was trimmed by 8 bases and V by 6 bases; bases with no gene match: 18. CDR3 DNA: TGTGCCAGCAGCTCGAGCGAGGGGGCAGGGAGGAAAGAAGCTTTCTTT. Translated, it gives CASSSSEGAGRKEAFF. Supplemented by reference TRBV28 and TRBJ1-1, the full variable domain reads DVKVTQSSRYLVKRTGEKVFLECVQDMDHENMFWYRQDPGLGLRLIYFSYDVKMKEKGDIPEGYSVSREKKERFSLILESASTNQTSMYLCASSSSEGAGRKEAFFGQGTRLTVV.

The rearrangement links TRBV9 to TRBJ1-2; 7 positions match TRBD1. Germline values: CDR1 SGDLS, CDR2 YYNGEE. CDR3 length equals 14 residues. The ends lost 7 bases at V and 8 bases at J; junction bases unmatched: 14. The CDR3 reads CASSSDMQGGGYTF. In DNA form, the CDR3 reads TGTGCCAGCTCCTCCGACATGCAGGGGGGAGGCTACACCTTC.

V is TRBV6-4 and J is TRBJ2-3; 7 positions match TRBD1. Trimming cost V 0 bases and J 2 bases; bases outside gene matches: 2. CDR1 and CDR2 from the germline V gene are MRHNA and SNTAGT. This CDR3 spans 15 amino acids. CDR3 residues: CASSDSGTVTDTQYF. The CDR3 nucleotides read TGTGCCAGCAGTGACTCGGGGACAGTCACAGATACGCAGTATTTT.

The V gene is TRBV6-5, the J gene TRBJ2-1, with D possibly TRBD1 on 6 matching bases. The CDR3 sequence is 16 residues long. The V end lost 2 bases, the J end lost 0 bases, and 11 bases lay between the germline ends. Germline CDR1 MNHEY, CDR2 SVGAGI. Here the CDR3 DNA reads TGTGCCAGCAGTTACGGGAGCAGGGGCTCCTACAATGAGCAGTTCTTC. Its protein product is CASSYGSRGSYNEQFF.

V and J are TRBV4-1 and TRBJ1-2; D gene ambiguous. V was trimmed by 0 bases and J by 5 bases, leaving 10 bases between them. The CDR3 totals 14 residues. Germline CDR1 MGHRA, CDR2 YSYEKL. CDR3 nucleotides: TGCGCCAGCAGCCAAGATGACCGCGGATATGGCTACACCTTC. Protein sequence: CASSQDDRGYGYTF.

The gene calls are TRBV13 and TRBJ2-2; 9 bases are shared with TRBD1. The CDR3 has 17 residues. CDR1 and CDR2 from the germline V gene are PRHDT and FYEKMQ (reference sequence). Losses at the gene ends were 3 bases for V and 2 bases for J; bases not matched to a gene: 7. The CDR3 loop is CASSFDPGQGNTGELFF. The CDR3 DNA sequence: TGTGCCAGCAGCTTCGATCCGGGACAGGGAAACACCGGGGAGCTGTTTTTT.

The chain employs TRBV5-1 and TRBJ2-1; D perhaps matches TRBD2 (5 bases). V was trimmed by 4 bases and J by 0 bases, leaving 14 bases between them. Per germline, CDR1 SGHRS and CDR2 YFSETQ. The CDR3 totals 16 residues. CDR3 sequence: CASSNLLVSSYNEQFF. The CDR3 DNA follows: TGCGCCAGCAGCAACTTACTAGTGAGCTCCTACAATGAGCAGTTCTTC.

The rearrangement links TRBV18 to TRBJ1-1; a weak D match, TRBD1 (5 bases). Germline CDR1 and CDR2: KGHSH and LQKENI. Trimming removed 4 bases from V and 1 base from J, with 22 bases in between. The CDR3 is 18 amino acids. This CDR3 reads CASSRVPRAAGGNTEAFF. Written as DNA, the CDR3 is TGTGCCAGCTCACGGGTCCCACGGGCAGCCGGGGGGAACACTGAAGCTTTCTTT.

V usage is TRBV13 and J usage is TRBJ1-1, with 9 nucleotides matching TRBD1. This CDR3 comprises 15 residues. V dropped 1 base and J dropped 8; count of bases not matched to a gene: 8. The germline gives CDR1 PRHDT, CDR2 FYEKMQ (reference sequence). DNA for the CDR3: TGTGCCAGCAGCTTAGATGCGACAGGGGGTTACGAAGCTTTCTTT. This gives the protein CASSLDATGGYEAFF.

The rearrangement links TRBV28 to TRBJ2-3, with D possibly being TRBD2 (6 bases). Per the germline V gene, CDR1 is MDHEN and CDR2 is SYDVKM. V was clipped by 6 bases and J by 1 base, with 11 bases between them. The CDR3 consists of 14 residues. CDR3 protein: CASRPSGRTDTQYF. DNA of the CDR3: TGTGCCAGCAGGCCGAGCGGGCGCACAGATACGCAGTATTTT.

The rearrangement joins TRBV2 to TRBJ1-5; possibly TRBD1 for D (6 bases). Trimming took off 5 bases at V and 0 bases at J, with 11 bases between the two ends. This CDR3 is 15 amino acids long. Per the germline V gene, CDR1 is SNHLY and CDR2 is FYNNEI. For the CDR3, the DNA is TGTGCCAGCAGTACAACAGGGTTTAGCAATCAGCCCCAGCATTTT. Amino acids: CASSTTGFSNQPQHF.

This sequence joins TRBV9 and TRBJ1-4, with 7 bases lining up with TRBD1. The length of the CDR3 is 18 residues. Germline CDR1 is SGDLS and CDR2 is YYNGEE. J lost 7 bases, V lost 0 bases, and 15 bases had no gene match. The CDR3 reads CASSVGASNRGTLEKLFF. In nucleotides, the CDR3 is TGTGCCAGCAGCGTAGGCGCGTCCAACAGGGGCACCCTTGAAAAACTGTTTTTT.

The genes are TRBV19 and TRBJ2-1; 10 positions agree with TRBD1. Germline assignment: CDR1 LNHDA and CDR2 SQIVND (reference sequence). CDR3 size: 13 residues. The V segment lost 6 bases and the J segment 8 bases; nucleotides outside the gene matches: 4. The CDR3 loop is CASRAGTGDEQFF. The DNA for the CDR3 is TGTGCCAGTAGAGCCGGGACAGGGGATGAGCAGTTCTTC.

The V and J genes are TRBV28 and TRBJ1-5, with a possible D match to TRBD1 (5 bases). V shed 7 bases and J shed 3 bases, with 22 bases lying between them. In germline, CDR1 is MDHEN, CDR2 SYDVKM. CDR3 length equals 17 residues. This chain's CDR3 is CASTSLPGGRFNQPQHF. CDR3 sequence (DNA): TGTGCCAGCACCTCCCTCCCCGGGGGTCGCTTCAATCAGCCCCAGCATTTT.

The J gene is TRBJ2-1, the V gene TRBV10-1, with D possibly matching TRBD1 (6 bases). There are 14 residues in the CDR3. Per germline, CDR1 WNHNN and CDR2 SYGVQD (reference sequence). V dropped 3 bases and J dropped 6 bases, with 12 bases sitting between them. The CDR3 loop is CASSDPDRINEQFF. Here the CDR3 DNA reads TGCGCCAGCAGTGACCCAGACAGGATCAATGAGCAGTTCTTC.

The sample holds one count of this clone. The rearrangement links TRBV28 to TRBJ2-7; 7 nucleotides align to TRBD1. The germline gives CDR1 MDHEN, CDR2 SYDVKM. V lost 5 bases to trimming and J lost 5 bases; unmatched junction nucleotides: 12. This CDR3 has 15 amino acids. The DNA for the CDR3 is TGTGCCAGCAGTCCATTAATCGACGGACAGGACGAGCAGTACGTC. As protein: CASSPLIDGQDEQYV.

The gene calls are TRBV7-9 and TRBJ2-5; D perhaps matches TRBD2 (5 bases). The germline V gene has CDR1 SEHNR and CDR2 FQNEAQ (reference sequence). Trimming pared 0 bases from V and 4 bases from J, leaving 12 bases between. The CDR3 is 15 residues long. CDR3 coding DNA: TGTGCCAGCAGCTTAGCTGTAACTGGGAGAGAGACCCAGTACTTC. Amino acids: CASSLAVTGRETQYF.

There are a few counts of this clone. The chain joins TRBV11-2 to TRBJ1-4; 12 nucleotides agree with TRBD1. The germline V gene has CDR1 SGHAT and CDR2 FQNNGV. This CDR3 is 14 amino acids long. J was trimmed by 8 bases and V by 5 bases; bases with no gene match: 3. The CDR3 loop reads CASSRGTGGEKLFF. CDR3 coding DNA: TGTGCCAGCAGCCGCGGGACAGGGGGCGAAAAACTGTTTTTT. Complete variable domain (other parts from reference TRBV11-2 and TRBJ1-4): EAGVAQSPRYKIIEKRQSVAFWCNPISGHATLYWYQQILGQGPKLLIQFQNNGVVDDSQLPKDRFSAERLKGVDSTLKIQPAKLEDSAVYLCASSRGTGGEKLFFGSGTQLSVL.

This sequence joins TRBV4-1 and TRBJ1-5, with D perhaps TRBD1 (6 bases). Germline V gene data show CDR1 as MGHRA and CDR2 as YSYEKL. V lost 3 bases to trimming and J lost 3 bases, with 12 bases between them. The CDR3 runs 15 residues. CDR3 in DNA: TGCGCCAGCAGCCAGGGAACAGGGATCAATCAGCCCCAGCATTTT. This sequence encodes CASSQGTGINQPQHF.

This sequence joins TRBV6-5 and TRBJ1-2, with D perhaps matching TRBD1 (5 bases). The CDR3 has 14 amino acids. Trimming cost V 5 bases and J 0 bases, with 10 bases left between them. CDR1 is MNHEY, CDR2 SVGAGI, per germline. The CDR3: CASSGSTANYGYTF. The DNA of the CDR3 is TGTGCCAGCAGTGGGTCGACAGCTAACTATGGCTACACCTTC.

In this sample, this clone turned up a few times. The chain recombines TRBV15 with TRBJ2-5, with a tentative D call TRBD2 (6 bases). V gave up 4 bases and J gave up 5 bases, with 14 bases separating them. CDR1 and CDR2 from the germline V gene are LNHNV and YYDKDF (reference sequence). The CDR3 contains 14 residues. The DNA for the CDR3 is TGTGCCACCAGCACCCGGGGCGGGACTGAGACCCAGTACTTC. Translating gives CATSTRGGTETQYF.

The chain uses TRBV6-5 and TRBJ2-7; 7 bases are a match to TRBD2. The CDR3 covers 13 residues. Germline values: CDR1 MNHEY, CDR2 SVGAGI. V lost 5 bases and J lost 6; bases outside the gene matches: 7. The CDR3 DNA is TGTGCCAGCAGTCCTGGACTAGGGCTCGAGCAGTACGTC. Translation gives CASSPGLGLEQYV.

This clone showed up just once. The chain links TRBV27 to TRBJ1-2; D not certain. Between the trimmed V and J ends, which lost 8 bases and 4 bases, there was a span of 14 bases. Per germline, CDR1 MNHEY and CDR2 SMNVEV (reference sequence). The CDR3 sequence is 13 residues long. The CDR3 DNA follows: TGTGCCAGCTCCTCCGAAGGAGTCTATGGCTACACCTTC. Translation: CASSSEGVYGYTF.

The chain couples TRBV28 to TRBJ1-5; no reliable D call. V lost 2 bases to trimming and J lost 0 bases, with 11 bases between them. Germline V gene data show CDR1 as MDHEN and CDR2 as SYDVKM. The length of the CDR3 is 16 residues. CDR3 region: CASSLPQAYSNQPQHF. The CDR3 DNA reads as TGTGCCAGCAGTTTACCCCAGGCCTATAGCAATCAGCCCCAGCATTTT.

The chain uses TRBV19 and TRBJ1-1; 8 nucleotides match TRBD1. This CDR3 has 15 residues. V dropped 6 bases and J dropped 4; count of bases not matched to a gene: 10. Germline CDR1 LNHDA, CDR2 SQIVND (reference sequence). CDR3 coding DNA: TGTGCCAGTAGGATTCCATCTACAGGGGGCACTGAAGCTTTCTTT. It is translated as CASRIPSTGGTEAFF.

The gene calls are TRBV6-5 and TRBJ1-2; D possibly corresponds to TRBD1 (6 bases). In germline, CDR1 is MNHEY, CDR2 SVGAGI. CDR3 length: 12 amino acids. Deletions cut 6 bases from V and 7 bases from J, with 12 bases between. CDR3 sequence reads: CASRSQGGGYTF. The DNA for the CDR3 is TGTGCCAGCAGGTCACAGGGTGGTGGCTACACCTTC.

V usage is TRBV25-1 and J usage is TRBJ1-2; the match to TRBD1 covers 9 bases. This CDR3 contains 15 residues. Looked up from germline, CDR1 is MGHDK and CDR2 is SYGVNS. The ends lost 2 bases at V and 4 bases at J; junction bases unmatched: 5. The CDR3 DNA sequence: TGTGCCAGCAGTGAAGCCGGGACAGGGCTCTATGGCTACACCTTC. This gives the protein CASSEAGTGLYGYTF.

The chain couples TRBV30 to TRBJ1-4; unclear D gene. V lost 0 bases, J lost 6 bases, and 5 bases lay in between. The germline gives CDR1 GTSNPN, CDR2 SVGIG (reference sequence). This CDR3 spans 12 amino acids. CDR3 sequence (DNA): TGTGCCTGGAGTGTACGGGATGAAAAACTGTTTTTT. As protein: CAWSVRDEKLFF. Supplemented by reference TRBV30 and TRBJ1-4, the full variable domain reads SQTIHQWPATLVQPVGSPLSLECTVEGTSNPNLYWYRQAAGRGLQLLFYSVGIGQISSEVPQNLSASRPQDRQFILSSKKLLLSDSGFYLCAWSVRDEKLFFGSGTQLSVL.

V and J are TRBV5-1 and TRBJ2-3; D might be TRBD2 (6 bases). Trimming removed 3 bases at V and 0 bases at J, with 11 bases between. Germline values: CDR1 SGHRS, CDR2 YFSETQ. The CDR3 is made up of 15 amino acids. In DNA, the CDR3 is TGCGCCAGCAGCTCGACGGGAGACAGCACAGATACGCAGTATTTT. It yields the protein CASSSTGDSTDTQYF.

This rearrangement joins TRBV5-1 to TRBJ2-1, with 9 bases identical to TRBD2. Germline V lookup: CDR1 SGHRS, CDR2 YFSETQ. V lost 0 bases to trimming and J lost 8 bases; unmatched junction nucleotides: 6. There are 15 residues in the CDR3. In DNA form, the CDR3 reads TGCGCCAGCAGCTTGGTAGCTAGCGGGATCGATGAGCAGTTCTTC. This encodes CASSLVASGIDEQFF.